Below, 24 T cell receptor beta chains from the same sample are listed, as sequenced in a study of cytomegalovirus exposure and HLA in healthy donors. Primers: 60 Vbeta forward and 13 Jbeta reverse. The assay was immunoSEQ multiplex PCR, and TCRdb's table has in-frame clones only and misses some. The data show around 170,000 clones, with roughly 70% seen just once and about 1.4% held by the top ten. Sequenced material: PBMCs. These receptors originate from a girl between 10 and 17 years old in good health and CMV-seronegative.

The chain is built from TRBV5-4 and TRBJ1-3; maybe TRBD1 (5 bases). V shed 3 bases and J shed 7 bases, with 11 bases lying between them. This CDR3 is built from 13 residues. Germline assignment: CDR1 SGHNT and CDR2 YYREEE (reference sequence). The CDR3 is CASSYWQGNTIYF. The CDR3 DNA sequence: TGTGCCAGCAGCTACTGGCAGGGCAACACCATATATTTT.

This clone turned up a few times. V gene TRBV19 combines with J gene TRBJ1-1; D call uncertain. This CDR3 spans 14 amino acids. V lost 5 bases to trimming and J lost 1 base, with 11 bases between them. CDR1 and CDR2 (germline): LNHDA, SQIVND (reference sequence). The CDR3 bases are TGTGCCAGTAGTCTGGGCCCTGCGAACACTGAAGCTTTCTTT. Amino acids: CASSLGPANTEAFF.

This clone occurred a few times. This sequence joins TRBV5-6 and TRBJ2-5; a possible D gene is TRBD2 (5 bases). CDR3 length: 13 amino acids. Germline assignment: CDR1 SGHDT and CDR2 YYEEEE. The V gene lost 1 base and the J gene lost 4 bases, with 8 bases spanning the gap. In DNA, the CDR3 is TGTGCCAGCAGCTTGAGCCGGGGAGAGACCCAGTACTTC. This translates into CASSLSRGETQYF.

This clone was seen just once. The chain joins TRBV9 to TRBJ2-5; D may be TRBD2 (7 bases). This CDR3 is 14 amino acids long. CDR1 is SGDLS and CDR2 is YYNGEE in the germline V gene. Trimming removed 7 bases from V and 5 bases from J, with 18 bases in between. The CDR3 here is CASGQWEGGETQYF. DNA of the CDR3: TGTGCCAGCGGTCAGTGGGAGGGGGGGGAGACCCAGTACTTC.

The chain combines TRBV19 with TRBJ1-1; D remains unclear. Germline CDR1 LNHDA, CDR2 SQIVND (reference sequence). The CDR3 runs to 15 residues. V lost 5 bases and J 5 bases, leaving 18 bases between the germline ends. The CDR3 sequence: CASSRGGPGPTEAFF. CDR3 coding DNA: TGTGCCAGTAGTCGTGGAGGTCCTGGGCCAACTGAAGCTTTCTTT.

This chain links TRBV19 with TRBJ2-1; TRBD2 agrees at 7 bases. This CDR3 has 14 residues. Trimming at V came to 5 bases and at J to 4 bases, leaving 5 bases not matched to a gene. From germline, CDR1 is LNHDA and CDR2 SQIVND (reference sequence). In DNA form, the CDR3 reads TGTGCCAGTAGTTGGCGCGGGGGTTACAATGAGCAGTTCTTC. Its translation is CASSWRGGYNEQFF. Full variable domain (outside the CDR3, taken from reference TRBV19 and TRBJ2-1): DGGITQSPKYLFRKEGQNVTLSCEQNLNHDAMYWYRQDPGQGLRLIYYSQIVNDFQKGDIAEGYSVSREKKESFPLTVTSAQKNPTAFYLCASSWRGGYNEQFFGPGTRLTVL.

The chain links TRBV5-4 to TRBJ1-1; 10 bases line up with TRBD1. This CDR3 spans 17 amino acids. With 4 bases clipped from V and 1 base from J, the junction kept 10 bases outside the gene matches. Germline CDR1 reads SGHNT; CDR2 reads YYREEE (reference sequence). CDR3 in amino acids: CASSTVPGQGKNTEAFF. The CDR3 coding sequence is TGTGCCAGCAGCACCGTCCCGGGACAGGGGAAGAACACTGAAGCTTTCTTT.

This clone was recorded once. J is TRBJ2-4 and V is TRBV7-9, with 7 bases aligning to TRBD1. The CDR3 is 15 residues long. V trimming: 4 bases; J trimming: 6 bases; junction bases outside the gene matches: 9. CDR1 and CDR2 (germline): SEHNR, FQNEAQ (reference sequence). The CDR3 protein is CASSSKGARGNIQYF. The DNA of the CDR3 is TGTGCCAGCAGCTCCAAGGGGGCCAGAGGAAACATTCAGTACTTC.

The chain recombines TRBV27 with TRBJ1-1; possibly TRBD1 for D (6 bases). Germline CDR1 MNHEY, CDR2 SMNVEV (reference sequence). Trimming took 2 bases from V and 0 from J, leaving 19 bases between them. This CDR3 region has 18 residues. The DNA of the CDR3 is TGTGCCAGCAGTTTAAGAGAGCCTAACAGGGCACTGAACACTGAAGCTTTCTTT. Amino acid sequence: CASSLREPNRALNTEAFF.

The chain joins TRBV6-5 to TRBJ2-1; D is ambiguous. This CDR3 has 15 residues. Per germline, CDR1 MNHEY and CDR2 SVGAGI. Trimming shortened V by 5 bases and J by 0 bases, and 11 bases separated the two germline ends. CDR3 sequence: CASSPQERSYNEQFF. The CDR3 DNA is TGTGCCAGCAGTCCTCAGGAACGCTCCTACAATGAGCAGTTCTTC.

This chain connects TRBV29-1 to TRBJ1-3; no reliable D call. The CDR3 length is 12 residues. Trimming took 6 bases from V and 4 from J, leaving 10 bases between them. Germline CDR1 is SQVTM and CDR2 is ANQGSEA. CDR3 loop: CSVAIQGNTIYF. CDR3 in DNA: TGCAGCGTGGCAATACAGGGAAACACCATATATTTT. The entire variable domain, with the rest obtained from reference TRBV29-1 and TRBJ1-3, is as follows: SAVISQKPSRDICQRGTSLTIQCQVDSQVTMMFWYRQQPGQSLTLIATANQGSEATYESGFVIDKFPISRPNLTFSTLTVSNMSPEDSSIYLCSVAIQGNTIYFGEGSWLTVV.

The chain recombines TRBV18 with TRBJ2-5, with D possibly TRBD2 on 6 matching bases. The CDR3 totals 15 residues. Germline CDR1 is KGHSH and CDR2 is LQKENI. V gave up 2 bases and J gave up 5 bases, with 15 bases separating them. CDR3 sequence (DNA): TGTGCCAGCTCACCAAGGGGTAGCGGCGGGGAGACCCAGTACTTC. This sequence encodes CASSPRGSGGETQYF.

The V and J genes are TRBV29-1 and TRBJ2-7, with 11 bases that match TRBD2. The CDR3 extends over 13 amino acids. CDR1 is SQVTM and CDR2 is ANQGSEA in the germline V gene. Trimming removed 6 bases from V and 2 bases from J; junction bases left unmatched: 3. CDR3 residues: CSVLAGGTYEQYF. DNA of the CDR3: TGCAGCGTGCTAGCGGGGGGTACCTACGAGCAGTACTTC.

J is TRBJ1-1 and V is TRBV18; D uncertain. The CDR3 consists of 19 residues. The germline CDR1 and CDR2 sequences are KGHSH and LQKENI. The V end lost 5 bases, the J end lost 3 bases, and 28 bases lay between the germline ends. In DNA, the CDR3 is TGTGCCAGCTCAATCCTAGGCTCGGGAACTTCCCTCGGAGACACTGAAGCTTTCTTT. Translated: CASSILGSGTSLGDTEAFF.

The rearrangement joins TRBV7-7 to TRBJ2-2; 10 bases map to TRBD2. The ends lost 6 bases at V and 5 bases at J; junction bases unmatched: 6. The CDR3 is made up of 15 amino acids. The germline V gene encodes CDR1 SSHAT and CDR2 FNYEAQ (reference sequence). The CDR3, as DNA: TGTGCCAGCAGTTCTAGCGGGGGAGGGACCGGGGAGCTGTTTTTT. Translated, it gives CASSSSGGGTGELFF.

The V call is TRBV5-4, the J call TRBJ2-5, with 9 bases lining up with TRBD2. This CDR3 comprises 17 residues. Per germline, CDR1 SGHNT and CDR2 YYREEE (reference sequence). V shed 0 bases, J shed 1 base, and the junction held 7 bases outside the gene matches. CDR3 sequence reads: CASSLALRGGGQETQYF. The CDR3 bases are TGTGCCAGCAGCTTGGCCTTGCGGGGGGGCGGCCAAGAGACCCAGTACTTC.

The gene calls are TRBV2 and TRBJ2-1, with D unclear. Deletions cut 1 base from V and 4 bases from J, with 5 bases between. The CDR3 sequence is 13 residues long. CDR1 is SNHLY, CDR2 FYNNEI, per germline. The DNA for the CDR3 is TGTGCCAGCAGTGAAGACGGGTACAATGAGCAGTTCTTC. Its translation: CASSEDGYNEQFF. Full variable domain (rest looked up from reference TRBV2 and TRBJ2-1): EPEVTQTPSHQVTQMGQEVILRCVPISNHLYFYWYRQILGQKVEFLVSFYNNEISEKSEIFDDQFSVERPDGSNFTLKIRSTKLEDSAMYFCASSEDGYNEQFFGPGTRLTVL.

The J gene is TRBJ2-5, the V gene TRBV4-1; maybe TRBD2 (5 bases). CDR1 and CDR2 (germline): MGHRA, YSYEKL. The CDR3 spans 16 residues. V lost 3 bases, J lost 4 bases, and 18 bases lay in between. CDR3 loop: CASSQDPDWPLETQYF. The CDR3 coding sequence is TGCGCCAGCAGCCAGGACCCGGACTGGCCCTTAGAGACCCAGTACTTC.

The J gene is TRBJ2-7, the V gene TRBV21-1; TRBD1 is taken as the D call from the table, unchecked against the DNA. TRBV21-1 is designated a pseudogene. The CDR3 is 19 amino acids. DNA of the CDR3: TGTGCCAGCAGCAATAGTTCGACTCGGACAAGGCACCCCTCCTACGAGCAGTACTTC. It encodes CASSNSSTRTRHPSYEQYF.

CDR3 residues: CASSQEDRGVSGNTIYF. In DNA form, the CDR3 reads TGCGCCAGCAGCCAAGAGGACAGGGGAGTGAGTGGAAACACCATATATTTT. The rearrangement uses TRBV4-1 and TRBJ1-3; 9 bases agree with TRBD1. Unmatched junction bases numbered 6, after V lost 0 bases and J lost 3 bases. Per germline, CDR1 MGHRA and CDR2 YSYEKL. This CDR3 contains 17 residues.

In this sample, this clone turned up a few times. V usage is TRBV29-1 and J usage is TRBJ1-3; D uncertain. The CDR3 runs 14 residues. The germline V gene has CDR1 SQVTM and CDR2 ANQGSEA. V lost 0 bases, J lost 2 bases, and 8 bases lay in between. This CDR3 reads CSVEDRGAGNTIYF. The CDR3, as DNA: TGCAGCGTTGAAGATCGGGGTGCTGGAAACACCATATATTTT.

This clone appeared a single time. The chain has TRBV5-1 and TRBJ2-7; 8 nucleotides line up with TRBD1. CDR1 and CDR2 (germline): SGHRS, YFSETQ. CDR3 length equals 15 residues. V gave up 1 base and J gave up 4 bases; unmatched junction bases: 7. The CDR3 nucleotides are TGCGCCAGCAGCTTGCGGGCAGGGGGCGAATACGAGCAGTACTTC. Its translation is CASSLRAGGEYEQYF.

The V gene is TRBV15, the J gene TRBJ2-5, with D possibly being TRBD2 (6 bases). The CDR3 consists of 13 residues. V gave up 6 bases and J gave up 5 bases, with 13 bases separating them. The V gene's germline CDR1 is LNHNV and CDR2 YYDKDF (reference sequence). Here the CDR3 DNA reads TGTGCCACCAGTCATAGCGGTGGGGAGACCCAGTACTTC. Translated: CATSHSGGETQYF.

The rearrangement joins TRBV7-2 to TRBJ2-3; a weak D match, TRBD1 (5 bases). This CDR3 spans 16 amino acids. CDR1 is SGHTA and CDR2 is FQGNSA in the germline V gene. V shed 2 bases and J shed 0 bases, with 12 bases lying between them. This CDR3 is CASSLYPGPSTDTQYF. In DNA form, the CDR3 reads TGTGCCAGCAGCTTATATCCAGGGCCTAGCACAGATACGCAGTATTTT.